Following are 27 T cell receptor beta chains from one sample sequenced in a study of T cell clones after liver transplantation (dated by TCRdb to the late 2010s). Receptor amplification or capture employed the immunoSEQ multiplex PCR assay. TCRdb retrieved this table from immuneACCESS and kept in-frame rearrangements only. Not all clones are present; in checked studies, unresolved V genes account for under half, and no reason is known for the remainder. The sample records about 78,000 clones, around 80% of which are singletons. About 0.64% of the sample is taken by the ten largest. The intended sense of this specimen's time point label: pre-transplant. Sample: CD4+ T cells from blood, taken before liver transplant. The source of these receptors is a human donor who received a liver transplant.

On this clone itself: This same CDR3 is encoded by further DNA sequences in the sample. The V and J genes are TRBV5-1 and TRBJ2-5; D gene ambiguous. Trimming pared 2 bases from V and 1 base from J, leaving 6 bases between. Germline V lookup: CDR1 SGHRS, CDR2 YFSETQ. The CDR3 is made up of 13 amino acids. CDR3 in amino acids: CASSFRVQETQYF. CDR3 nucleotides: TGCGCCAGCAGCTTCCGGGTCCAAGAGACCCAGTACTTC.

As to this clone: The same CDR3 can be traced to other DNA sequences in this sample. The CDR3 protein is CASSLGGYNTEAFF. The CDR3 region has the DNA TGCGCCAGCAGCTTGGGCGGATATAACACTGAAGCTTTCTTT. The chain uses TRBV5-1 and TRBJ1-1, with D unclear. The CDR3 covers 14 residues. The V gene lost 0 bases and the J gene lost 2 bases, with 8 bases spanning the gap. Germline V gene data show CDR1 as SGHRS and CDR2 as YFSETQ.

This clone was counted once. The V gene is TRBV7-2, the J gene TRBJ2-7; D may correspond to TRBD1 or TRBD2 (5 bases each). This CDR3 is 14 amino acids long. V lost 5 bases and J lost 3, with 14 bases in between. Germline CDR1 reads SGHTA; CDR2 reads FQGNSA. The CDR3, as DNA: TGTGCCAGCAGCCTGGGCAGGGACGGCTACGAGCAGTACTTC. This translates into CASSLGRDGYEQYF.

The genes are TRBV4-1 and TRBJ2-1, with unresolved D. V gave up 1 base and J gave up 1 base, with 14 bases separating them. The CDR3 totals 17 residues. The germline gives CDR1 MGHRA, CDR2 YSYEKL. CDR3 in amino acids: CASSQVDLGLSYNEQFF. In DNA, the CDR3 is TGCGCCAGCAGCCAAGTTGACCTAGGCCTATCCTACAATGAGCAGTTCTTC.

This clone appeared once. V usage is TRBV4-1 and J usage is TRBJ2-5, with 8 bases lining up with TRBD1. The junction had 13 bases not matched to a gene; V was cut back by 5 bases and J by 5 bases. The germline V gene encodes CDR1 MGHRA and CDR2 YSYEKL. This CDR3 spans 16 amino acids. The CDR3 DNA sequence: TGCGCCAGCAGCAAAGGGGCCCCAGGGGGCCATGAGACCCAGTACTTC. Protein product: CASSKGAPGGHETQYF.

The CDR3 protein is CASSFEGFYGYTF. The CDR3 DNA sequence: TGTGCCAGCAGTTTCGAGGGATTCTATGGCTACACCTTC. This rearrangement joins TRBV11-2 to TRBJ1-2, with D unresolved. Germline CDR1 reads SGHAT; CDR2 reads FQNNGV. The CDR3 loop spans 13 amino acids. V shed 6 bases and J shed 4 bases, with 12 bases lying between them.

V and J are TRBV30 and TRBJ2-1; 7 bases fit TRBD1. With 5 bases clipped from V and 12 bases from J, the junction kept 7 bases outside the gene matches. CDR3 size: 11 residues. CDR1 is GTSNPN, CDR2 SVGIG, per germline (reference sequence). The CDR3 DNA reads as TGTGCCTGGGAAACCGGGACAGCGCAGTTCTTC. Residues: CAWETGTAQFF.

The rearrangement links TRBV5-1 to TRBJ2-5, with TRBD1 matching over 9 bases. The CDR3 is 14 amino acids. Germline trimming cut 4 bases from V and 1 base from J; bases unmatched to any gene: 2. The germline V gene encodes CDR1 SGHRS and CDR2 YFSETQ. As DNA, the CDR3 is TGCGCCAGCAGCCCGGGACAGGGCCAAGAGACCCAGTACTTC. It translates to CASSPGQGQETQYF.

The gene calls are TRBV5-1 and TRBJ1-4; tentatively, D is TRBD1 (6 bases). Germline V gene data show CDR1 as SGHRS and CDR2 as YFSETQ. The CDR3 runs 14 residues. V was trimmed by 3 bases and J by 4 bases, leaving 10 bases between them. The CDR3 spells CASSSWTVNEKLFF. CDR3 in DNA: TGCGCCAGCAGCTCATGGACAGTTAATGAAAAACTGTTTTTT.

The chain carries TRBV6-6 and TRBJ2-2; D gene unclear. The CDR3 covers 14 residues. Germline V gene data show CDR1 as MNHNY and CDR2 as SVGAGI (reference sequence). Trimming stripped 2 bases from V and 2 bases from J, with 6 bases between. In DNA form, the CDR3 reads TGTGCCAGCAGTTACGGGCTAAACACCGGGGAGCTGTTTTTT. This sequence encodes CASSYGLNTGELFF.

V and J are TRBV9 and TRBJ2-4; 10 nucleotides align to TRBD2. The CDR3 runs to 15 residues. Germline CDR1 reads SGDLS; CDR2 reads YYNGEE. J gave up 3 bases and V 5 bases, and 5 bases lay outside the gene matches. CDR3 nucleotide sequence: TGTGCCAGCAGTCCTAGCGGGGGAGGCAAAAACATTCAGTACTTC. Residues: CASSPSGGGKNIQYF.

This clone appeared once. V usage is TRBV7-9 and J usage is TRBJ2-6; D remains ambiguous. Germline CDR1 SEHNR, CDR2 FQNEAQ (reference sequence). This CDR3 contains 15 residues. Trimming removed 1 base from V and 0 bases from J, with 4 bases in between. CDR3 DNA: TGTGCCAGCAGCTTAGTTGGCTCTGGGGCCAACGTCCTGACTTTC. Its protein is CASSLVGSGANVLTF.

V usage is TRBV11-3 and J usage is TRBJ2-1; 7 bases match TRBD2. The ends lost 3 bases at V and 2 bases at J; junction bases unmatched: 4. Looked up from germline, CDR1 is SGHNT and CDR2 is YENEEA. CDR3 length: 15 amino acids. CDR3 nucleotides: TGTGCCAGCAGCTTTTGGACTAGGCCCTACAATGAGCAGTTCTTC. Translated: CASSFWTRPYNEQFF.

The rearrangement joins TRBV15 to TRBJ1-1, with a weak D call TRBD1 (6 bases). The CDR3 is made up of 17 amino acids. The germline V and J ends were trimmed by 0 bases and 0 bases, with 14 bases remaining between them. CDR1 LNHNV and CDR2 YYDKDF come from the germline V gene (reference sequence). CDR3 coding DNA: TGTGCCACCAGCAGAGATGATAGGGGGGTAATGAACACTGAAGCTTTCTTT. It specifies CATSRDDRGVMNTEAFF.

This rearrangement joins TRBV19 to TRBJ1-5; tentative D call: TRBD1 (6 bases). The CDR3 contains 10 residues. From germline, CDR1 is LNHDA and CDR2 SQIVND (reference sequence). V was clipped by 6 bases and J by 13 bases, with 10 bases between them. The CDR3 DNA reads as TGTGCCAGTAGGACAGGCCCGCAGCATTTT. Encoded protein: CASRTGPQHF.

This chain joins TRBV6-5 and TRBJ2-7; D is uncertain. V lost 4 bases, J lost 1 base, and 11 bases lay in between. The CDR3 is 14 amino acids. Germline-derived CDR1 and CDR2 are MNHEY and SVGAGI. This chain's CDR3 is CASSSHDRSYEQYF. For the CDR3, the DNA is TGTGCCAGCAGTTCCCACGACCGGTCCTACGAGCAGTACTTC.

The chain has TRBV5-1 and TRBJ1-2, with a possible D match to TRBD1 (6 bases). In germline, CDR1 is SGHRS, CDR2 YFSETQ. V was shortened by 2 bases and J by 8 bases, with 16 bases between the two germline ends. The CDR3 has 14 residues. The CDR3 loop reads CASSFRGLLGGYTF. CDR3 in DNA: TGCGCCAGCAGCTTCAGGGGCCTTCTTGGGGGCTACACCTTC.

The chain uses TRBV11-2 and TRBJ1-1, with unresolved D. The CDR3 is 13 residues long. V dropped 1 base and J dropped 3 bases, with 6 bases sitting between them. CDR1 is SGHAT and CDR2 is FQNNGV in the germline V gene. The CDR3 reads CASSLATDTEAFF. The CDR3 DNA reads TGTGCCAGCAGCTTAGCGACGGACACTGAAGCTTTCTTT.

The rearrangement uses TRBV19 and TRBJ2-7, with TRBD2 matching over 7 bases. The V gene's germline CDR1 is LNHDA and CDR2 SQIVND (reference sequence). V shed 3 bases, J shed 0 bases, and the junction held 8 bases outside the gene matches. CDR3 length equals 16 residues. The CDR3 loop is CASSIGAGEGSYEQYF. The CDR3 DNA sequence: TGTGCCAGTAGTATTGGGGCCGGGGAGGGCTCCTACGAGCAGTACTTC.

The CDR3 region is CASSSNRQGASGFF. As DNA, the CDR3 is TGTGCCAGCAGTTCGAACCGACAGGGGGCGAGCGGTTTCTTT. This chain joins TRBV28 and TRBJ1-1; 10 bases agree with TRBD1. The CDR3 consists of 14 residues. V was clipped by 4 bases and J by 13 bases; unmatched bases: 12. The germline gives CDR1 MDHEN, CDR2 SYDVKM.

This sequence joins TRBV5-1 and TRBJ1-1; D remains unclear. V was clipped by 1 base and J by 5 bases, with 9 bases between them. Germline loops: CDR1 SGHRS, CDR2 YFSETQ. This CDR3 has 13 amino acids. CDR3 in DNA: TGCGCCAGCAGCTTGCCCGGCGGGACTGAAGCTTTCTTT. Translating it yields CASSLPGGTEAFF.

This chain uses TRBV7-8 with TRBJ2-7; TRBD2 matches at 10 bases. J lost 4 bases, V lost 4 bases, and 4 bases had no gene match. There are 14 residues in the CDR3. CDR1 SGHVS and CDR2 FQNEAQ come from the germline V gene. CDR3 sequence reads: CASSSIAGGYEQYF. CDR3 DNA: TGTGCCAGCAGCTCAATAGCGGGAGGTTACGAGCAGTACTTC.

For the CDR3, the DNA is TGCGCCAGCAGCCAATGGACCAGGACAGGGGGAGGGAAGACCCAGTACTTC. Protein: CASSQWTRTGGGKTQYF. V is TRBV4-1 and J is TRBJ2-5; the match to TRBD1 covers 10 bases. The CDR3 has 17 amino acids. The trim removed 2 bases at V and 6 bases at J, leaving 12 bases unmatched. CDR1 is MGHRA, CDR2 YSYEKL, per germline.

The J gene is TRBJ2-7, the V gene TRBV28; 10 nucleotides align to TRBD2. The ends lost 4 bases at V and 0 bases at J; junction bases unmatched: 3. There are 15 residues in the CDR3. Germline-derived CDR1 and CDR2 are MDHEN and SYDVKM. This CDR3 reads CASSSSGSDSYEQYF. CDR3 DNA sequence: TGTGCCAGCAGTTCTAGCGGGAGCGACTCCTACGAGCAGTACTTC. Variable domain in full (rest from reference TRBV28 and TRBJ2-7): DVKVTQSSRYLVKRTGEKVFLECVQDMDHENMFWYRQDPGLGLRLIYFSYDVKMKEKGDIPEGYSVSREKKERFSLILESASTNQTSMYLCASSSSGSDSYEQYFGPGTRLTVT.

The chain links TRBV30 to TRBJ1-2; D ambiguous. V lost 1 base and J lost 0, with 9 bases in between. CDR3 length equals 14 residues. Germline V gene lookup returns CDR1 GTSNPN and CDR2 SVGIG (reference sequence). The CDR3 sequence is CAWSGWWTNYGYTF. The CDR3, as DNA: TGTGCCTGGAGTGGTTGGTGGACTAACTATGGCTACACCTTC.

This sequence joins TRBV28 and TRBJ2-4, with a weak D call TRBD1 (6 bases). V was cut by 5 bases and J by 3 bases, with 14 bases left in between. Germline loops: CDR1 MDHEN, CDR2 SYDVKM. This CDR3 spans 15 amino acids. CDR3 sequence: CASSKGGTGKNIQYF. The DNA of the CDR3 is TGTGCCAGCAGTAAAGGGGGTACGGGCAAAAACATTCAGTACTTC.

The gene calls are TRBV10-1 and TRBJ2-3; a possible D gene is TRBD2 (6 bases). The length of the CDR3 is 13 residues. Germline values: CDR1 WNHNN, CDR2 SYGVQD (reference sequence). The V end was cut by 6 bases, the J end by 4 bases, with 11 bases between. CDR3 in DNA: TGCGCCAGCAGCCAGGGAGGCGCAGATACGCAGTATTTT. Protein product: CASSQGGADTQYF.